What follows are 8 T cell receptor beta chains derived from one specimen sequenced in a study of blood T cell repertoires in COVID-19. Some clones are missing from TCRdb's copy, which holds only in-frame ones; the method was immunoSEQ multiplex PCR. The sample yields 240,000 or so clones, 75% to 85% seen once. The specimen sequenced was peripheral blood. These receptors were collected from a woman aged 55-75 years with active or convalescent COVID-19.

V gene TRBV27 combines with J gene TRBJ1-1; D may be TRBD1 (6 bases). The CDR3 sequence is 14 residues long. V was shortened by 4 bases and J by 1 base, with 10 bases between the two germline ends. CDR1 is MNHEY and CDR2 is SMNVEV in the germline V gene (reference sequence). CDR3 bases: TGTGCCAGCAGTTCGGACAGCTCGAACACTGAAGCTTTCTTT. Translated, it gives CASSSDSSNTEAFF.

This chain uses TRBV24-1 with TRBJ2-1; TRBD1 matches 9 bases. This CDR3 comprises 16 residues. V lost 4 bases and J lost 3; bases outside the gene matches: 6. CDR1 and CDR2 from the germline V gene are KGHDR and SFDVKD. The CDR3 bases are TGTGCCACCAGTGACCCGACAGGGGGTAACTACAATGAGCAGTTCTTC. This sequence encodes CATSDPTGGNYNEQFF.

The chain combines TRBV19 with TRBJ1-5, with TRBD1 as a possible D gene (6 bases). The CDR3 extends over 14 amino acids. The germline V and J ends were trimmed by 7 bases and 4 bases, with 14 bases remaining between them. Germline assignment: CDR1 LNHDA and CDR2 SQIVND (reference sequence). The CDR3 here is CASTMGQINQPQHF. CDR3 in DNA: TGTGCCAGTACCATGGGACAAATTAATCAGCCCCAGCATTTT.

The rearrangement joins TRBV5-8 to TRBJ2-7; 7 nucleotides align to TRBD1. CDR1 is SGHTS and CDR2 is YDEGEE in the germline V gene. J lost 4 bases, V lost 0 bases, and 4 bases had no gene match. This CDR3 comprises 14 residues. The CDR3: CASSLGQGEYEQYF. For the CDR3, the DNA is TGTGCCAGCAGCTTGGGTCAGGGGGAATACGAGCAGTACTTC.

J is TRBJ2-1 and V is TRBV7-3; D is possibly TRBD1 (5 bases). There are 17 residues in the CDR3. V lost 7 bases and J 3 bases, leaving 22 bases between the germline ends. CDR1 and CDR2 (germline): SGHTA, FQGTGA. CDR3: CASTPNLGVGRYNEQFF. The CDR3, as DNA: TGTGCCAGCACCCCTAATTTAGGGGTAGGCCGCTACAATGAGCAGTTCTTC.

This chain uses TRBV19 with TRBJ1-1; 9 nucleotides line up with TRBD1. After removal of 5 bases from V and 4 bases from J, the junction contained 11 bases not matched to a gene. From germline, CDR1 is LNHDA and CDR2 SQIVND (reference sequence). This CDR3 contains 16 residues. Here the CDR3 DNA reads TGTGCCAGTAGTTCCTCGCCGGGACAGGGATCCACTGAAGCTTTCTTT. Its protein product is CASSSSPGQGSTEAFF.

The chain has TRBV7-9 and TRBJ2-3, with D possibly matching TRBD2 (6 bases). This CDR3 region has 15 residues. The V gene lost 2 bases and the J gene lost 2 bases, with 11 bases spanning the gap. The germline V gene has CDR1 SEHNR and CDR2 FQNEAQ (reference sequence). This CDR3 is CASSLYGGDTDTQYF. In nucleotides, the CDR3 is TGTGCCAGCAGCTTATACGGGGGTGACACAGATACGCAGTATTTT.

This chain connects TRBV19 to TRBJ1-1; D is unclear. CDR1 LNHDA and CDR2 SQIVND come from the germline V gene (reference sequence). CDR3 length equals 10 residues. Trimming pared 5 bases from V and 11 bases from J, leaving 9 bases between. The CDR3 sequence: CASSAVKAFF. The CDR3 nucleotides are TGTGCCAGTAGTGCAGTAAAGGCTTTCTTT.